The rows below give T cell receptor beta chains drawn from one sample of a study of cytomegalovirus exposure and HLA in healthy donors. Profiled with immunoSEQ multiplex PCR; TCRdb holds only in-frame clones, not every one. The repertoire holds over 150,000 clones, about 83% seen once, with approximately 4% in the top ten. Material: PBMCs. The receptors were gathered from a woman aged 40 to 50 in good health and CMV-seronegative. Both conserved end residues are part of each CDR3. Fields, in order: CDR3 DNA, CDR3 protein, V gene, CDR3 length, J gene, clone size, D gene. A D gene is named only where the DNA matches it firmly. A clone size is listed for some rows: how often the clone was seen (once, few, many), or a class if it is expanded.

DNA: TGTGCCAGCAGCCACGGCTCCTACGAGCAGTACTTC
CDR3: CASSHGSYEQYF
V: TRBV4-2
length: 12
J: TRBJ2-7
size: .
D: .

DNA: TGTGCCAGCAGTCCCGGGAGACTCTATGGCTACACCTTC
CDR3: CASSPGRLYGYTF
V: TRBV7-2
length: 13
J: TRBJ1-2
size: once
D: .

DNA: TGTGCCAGCAGCGTAGAAGCGCGGAACACTGAAGCTTTCTTT
CDR3: CASSVEARNTEAFF
V: TRBV9
length: 14
J: TRBJ1-1
size: .
D: .

DNA: TGTGCCAGCAGCTTAGTACTCAGCGGGGGAGATCAGCCCCAGCATTTT
CDR3: CASSLVLSGGDQPQHF
V: TRBV7-2
length: 16
J: TRBJ1-5
size: .
D: .

DNA: TGTGCCAGCAGCCTAGACAGGGCGAGGTTCTACGAGCAGTACTTC
CDR3: CASSLDRARFYEQYF
V: TRBV7-9
length: 15
J: TRBJ2-7
size: .
D: TRBD1

DNA: TGTGCCAGCAGCTTGCAGACAGGGGGCAACGAAAAACTGTTTTTT
CDR3: CASSLQTGGNEKLFF
V: TRBV5-4
length: 15
J: TRBJ1-4
size: .
D: TRBD1

DNA: TGTGCCAGCAGCTCACTCAGGGGAGGGAGTAACTATGGCTACACCTTC
CDR3: CASSSLRGGSNYGYTF
V: TRBV11-2
length: 16
J: TRBJ1-2
size: .
D: .

DNA: TGCGCCAGCAGCCACCTAGCGGGAGCTCGAGTTTCTGCTTACGAGCAGTACTTC
CDR3: CASSHLAGARVSAYEQYF
V: TRBV4-1
length: 18
J: TRBJ2-7
size: .
D: TRBD2

DNA: TGCAGCGTTGAACAGAACTACAATGAGCAGTTCTTC
CDR3: CSVEQNYNEQFF
V: TRBV29-1
length: 12
J: TRBJ2-1
size: .
D: .

DNA: TGTGCCAGCAGCCCCCTCGGGGGCACAGATACGCAGTATTTT
CDR3: CASSPLGGTDTQYF
V: TRBV5-8
length: 14
J: TRBJ2-3
size: .
D: .

DNA: TGTGCCTGGAGTGACAGGGGAAATCAGCCCCAGCATTTT
CDR3: CAWSDRGNQPQHF
V: TRBV30
length: 13
J: TRBJ1-5
size: .
D: TRBD1

DNA: TGTGCCAGCAGCTTAGCGCGGGAAGGTTTACGAGCTTTCTTT
CDR3: CASSLAREGLRAFF
V: TRBV7-9
length: 14
J: TRBJ1-1
size: few
D: .

DNA: TGCGCCAGCAGCCTAGGACAGGATTCGAATACGCAGTATTTT
CDR3: CASSLGQDSNTQYF
V: TRBV5-1
length: 14
J: TRBJ2-3
size: .
D: TRBD1

DNA: TGCGCCAGCAGGGAGCGGGGACGGGAAGAGACCCAGTACTTC
CDR3: CASRERGREETQYF
V: TRBV5-1
length: 14
J: TRBJ2-5
size: .
D: TRBD2

DNA: TGCGCCAGCAGCGGGGGCATGAACACTGAAGCTTTCTTT
CDR3: CASSGGMNTEAFF
V: TRBV5-1
length: 13
J: TRBJ1-1
size: .
D: .

DNA: TGTGCCAGTGGTGATGACCCAGGCTCTGGGGCCAACGTCCTGACTTTC
CDR3: CASGDDPGSGANVLTF
V: TRBV19
length: 16
J: TRBJ2-6
size: .
D: .

DNA: TGTGCCATCAGACCCCAAGGGGGAGCGGGGGGGCCCACCGGGGAGCTGTTTTTT
CDR3: CAIRPQGGAGGPTGELFF
V: TRBV10-3
length: 18
J: TRBJ2-2
size: .
D: TRBD2

DNA: TGTGCCAGCAGTACCACGGGAACCGGGGAGCTGTTTTTT
CDR3: CASSTTGTGELFF
V: TRBV27
length: 13
J: TRBJ2-2
size: .
D: .

DNA: TGTGCCAGCAGTTTTCCCCAGATGACTGGAAACACCATATATTTT
CDR3: CASSFPQMTGNTIYF
V: TRBV28
length: 15
J: TRBJ1-3
size: .
D: .

DNA: TGCGCCAGCACCCTCGTGGAGGGCTCTGGAAACACCATATATTTT
CDR3: CASTLVEGSGNTIYF
V: TRBV4-1
length: 15
J: TRBJ1-3
size: .
D: .

DNA: TGTGCCAGCAGTTTAACGAGGGGGCACGGGGAGCTGTTTTTT
CDR3: CASSLTRGHGELFF
V: TRBV6-4
length: 14
J: TRBJ2-2
size: .
D: TRBD1

DNA: TGTGCCAGCAGTGAACGGGAGAACACTGAAGCTTTCTTT
CDR3: CASSERENTEAFF
V: TRBV25-1
length: 13
J: TRBJ1-1
size: once
D: .

DNA: TGTGCCAGCAGTGAGGGTTCGGGAGAGGTGAACACTGAAGCTTTCTTT
CDR3: CASSEGSGEVNTEAFF
V: TRBV6-1
length: 16
J: TRBJ1-1
size: .
D: .

DNA: TGCGCCAGCAGTGAGTCCCAGGGGGGTTACAATGAGCAGTTCTTC
CDR3: CASSESQGGYNEQFF
V: TRBV10-1
length: 15
J: TRBJ2-1
size: .
D: .

DNA: TGTGCCAGCAGTTCGACAGGAGGCACTGAAGCTTTCTTT
CDR3: CASSSTGGTEAFF
V: TRBV6-4
length: 13
J: TRBJ1-1
size: .
D: .

DNA: TGTGCCAGCAGCTCCACGATGCGGGGGGTCTCCTACGAGCAGTACTTC
CDR3: CASSSTMRGVSYEQYF
V: TRBV7-9
length: 16
J: TRBJ2-7
size: .
D: TRBD2

DNA: TGTGCCAGCAGTTTATGGGACAGGGGGCGCTATTACAATGAGCAGTTCTTC
CDR3: CASSLWDRGRYYNEQFF
V: TRBV28
length: 17
J: TRBJ2-1
size: .
D: TRBD1

DNA: TGTGCCAGCAGCTCGGGACAGATTAATGAAAAACTGTTTTTT
CDR3: CASSSGQINEKLFF
V: TRBV5-5
length: 14
J: TRBJ1-4
size: .
D: TRBD1

DNA: TGTGCCAGCAGCCCGCTCGACGGGGGCACAGATACGCAGTATTTT
CDR3: CASSPLDGGTDTQYF
V: TRBV11-2
length: 15
J: TRBJ2-3
size: .
D: .

DNA: TGTGCCAGCAGCTTAGGCCCTGCCGGGACTAGCGGTTACGAGCAGTACTTC
CDR3: CASSLGPAGTSGYEQYF
V: TRBV13
length: 17
J: TRBJ2-7
size: few
D: TRBD2

DNA: TGTGCCAGCACCAAGGGACAGGGGAACTATGGCTACACCTTC
CDR3: CASTKGQGNYGYTF
V: TRBV7-9
length: 14
J: TRBJ1-2
size: .
D: TRBD1

DNA: TGCGCCAGCAAGCCTTCGACGACTAGCGGGAGGGCCGCCTCCTACAATGAGCAGTTCTTC
CDR3: CASKPSTTSGRAASYNEQFF
V: TRBV5-1
length: 20
J: TRBJ2-1
size: .
D: TRBD2

DNA: TGTGCCAGCAGTGACAGGCACTATGGCTACACCTTC
CDR3: CASSDRHYGYTF
V: TRBV6-1
length: 12
J: TRBJ1-2
size: .
D: .

DNA: TGTGCCAGCAGCCAGACAGGCTATGGCTACACCTTC
CDR3: CASSQTGYGYTF
V: TRBV5-6
length: 12
J: TRBJ1-2
size: .
D: .

DNA: TGTGCCAGTACCCCTGGTGGCGGGGAAGAGACCCAGTACTTC
CDR3: CASTPGGGEETQYF
V: TRBV19
length: 14
J: TRBJ2-5
size: .
D: .

DNA: TGTGCCAGCACCCTGGGTGGGGCTGATACGCAGTATTTT
CDR3: CASTLGGADTQYF
V: TRBV11-3
length: 13
J: TRBJ2-3
size: .
D: .

DNA: TGTGCCAGCAGTTCACCGGGACTAGCGAACAATGAGCAGTTCTTC
CDR3: CASSSPGLANNEQFF
V: TRBV28
length: 15
J: TRBJ2-1
size: once
D: TRBD2

DNA: TGTGCCAGCAGTACTTTGGGACAGCCCCACACAGATACGCAGTATTTT
CDR3: CASSTLGQPHTDTQYF
V: TRBV5-4
length: 16
J: TRBJ2-3
size: .
D: TRBD1

DNA: TGTGCCAGCAGCCCACGACTAGCGGGCTCCACAGATACGCAGTATTTT
CDR3: CASSPRLAGSTDTQYF
V: TRBV28
length: 16
J: TRBJ2-3
size: .
D: TRBD2

DNA: TGCGCCAGCAGCTTGGCCCGGACAGTGAACACTGAAGCTTTCTTT
CDR3: CASSLARTVNTEAFF
V: TRBV5-1
length: 15
J: TRBJ1-1
size: .
D: .

DNA: TGCAGCGTTTGGAGGGCTGGCTACACCTTC
CDR3: CSVWRAGYTF
V: TRBV29-1
length: 10
J: TRBJ1-2
size: few
D: .

DNA: TGTGCCACTTTTGGGGGACAGGGGATTCCGGGCTATGGCTACACCTTC
CDR3: CATFGGQGIPGYGYTF
V: TRBV6-6
length: 16
J: TRBJ1-2
size: .
D: TRBD1

DNA: TGTGCCACCCTCTGGGACAGGGCAAATCAGCCCCAGCATTTT
CDR3: CATLWDRANQPQHF
V: TRBV6-1
length: 14
J: TRBJ1-5
size: .
D: TRBD1

DNA: TGCGCCAGCAGCGAGACTAGCGCCTACGAGCAGTACTTC
CDR3: CASSETSAYEQYF
V: TRBV4-1
length: 13
J: TRBJ2-7
size: .
D: TRBD2

DNA: TGTGCCAGTGAACAGGGGACTAATGAAAAACTGTTTTTT
CDR3: CASEQGTNEKLFF
V: TRBV28
length: 13
J: TRBJ1-4
size: .
D: TRBD1

DNA: TGTGCCAGCAGCCCCGGAGGTACAACTGAAGCTTTCTTT
CDR3: CASSPGGTTEAFF
V: TRBV7-6
length: 13
J: TRBJ1-1
size: .
D: .

DNA: TGTGCCAGCAGTTATGCCCCAGGGTGGATAGACGAGCAGTACTTC
CDR3: CASSYAPGWIDEQYF
V: TRBV6-6
length: 15
J: TRBJ2-7
size: .
D: .

DNA: TGTGCCAGCAGTGTACAGGGGGGGACTGAAGCTTTCTTT
CDR3: CASSVQGGTEAFF
V: TRBV6-4
length: 13
J: TRBJ1-1
size: once
D: TRBD1

DNA: TGTGCCAGCAGTTTATCAGGTCGGGGAGACTATGGCTACACCTTC
CDR3: CASSLSGRGDYGYTF
V: TRBV27
length: 15
J: TRBJ1-2
size: .
D: .

DNA: TGTGCCAGTAGTAATGCGGTTAGTCAGCCCCAGCATTTT
CDR3: CASSNAVSQPQHF
V: TRBV19
length: 13
J: TRBJ1-5
size: .
D: .

DNA: TGTGCCAGCAGGAGACTAGCGGACAACAATGAGCAGTTCTTC
CDR3: CASRRLADNNEQFF
V: TRBV2
length: 14
J: TRBJ2-1
size: .
D: TRBD2

DNA: TGTGCCAGCAGTCCGACTCCGATGGGCTATGGCTACACCTTC
CDR3: CASSPTPMGYGYTF
V: TRBV27
length: 14
J: TRBJ1-2
size: .
D: .

DNA: TGTGCCAGCCCCCGAGTCCCTCGATTTCCTCGCTCCTACGAGCAGTACTTC
CDR3: CASPRVPRFPRSYEQYF
V: TRBV7-9
length: 17
J: TRBJ2-7
size: few
D: .

DNA: TGTGCCAGCAGTTACTCGGGGACTAGTTCCAGTGAGCAGTTCTTC
CDR3: CASSYSGTSSSEQFF
V: TRBV6-5
length: 15
J: TRBJ2-1
size: .
D: TRBD2

DNA: TGCGCCAGCAGCTTGGTCACAGGGATCGGGCAAGAGACCCAGTACTTC
CDR3: CASSLVTGIGQETQYF
V: TRBV5-1
length: 16
J: TRBJ2-5
size: .
D: .

DNA: TGCGCCAGCAGCTTACAGGGTCAAGAGACCCAGTACTTC
CDR3: CASSLQGQETQYF
V: TRBV5-1
length: 13
J: TRBJ2-5
size: .
D: .

DNA: TGCGCCAGCGGTCGGGGGGAGTACACTGAAGCTTTCTTT
CDR3: CASGRGEYTEAFF
V: TRBV10-2
length: 13
J: TRBJ1-1
size: .
D: .